This TCR beta chain was retrieved from a study of blood T cell repertoires in COVID-19. About the study: Collection of acute and convalescent COVID-19 samples took place in the United States, Italy and Spain.

The trim removed 4 bases at V and 6 bases at J, leaving 9 bases unmatched. The germline gives CDR1 MGHRA, CDR2 YSYEKL. The CDR3 contains 15 residues. Here immunoSEQ multiplex PCR was the method, and the copy in TCRdb shows in-frame clones only, minus some. The table has 250,000 or so clones, 86% seen once. The TCR originated in a man aged 35 to 55 with active or convalescent COVID-19. Sequenced sample: peripheral blood. This chain links TRBV4-1 with TRBJ1-2, with 9 bases aligning to TRBD1. The CDR3 sequence is CASSPSGQGTHGYTF. In DNA, the CDR3 is TGCGCCAGCAGCCCCTCGGGACAGGGAACGCATGGCTACACCTTC.